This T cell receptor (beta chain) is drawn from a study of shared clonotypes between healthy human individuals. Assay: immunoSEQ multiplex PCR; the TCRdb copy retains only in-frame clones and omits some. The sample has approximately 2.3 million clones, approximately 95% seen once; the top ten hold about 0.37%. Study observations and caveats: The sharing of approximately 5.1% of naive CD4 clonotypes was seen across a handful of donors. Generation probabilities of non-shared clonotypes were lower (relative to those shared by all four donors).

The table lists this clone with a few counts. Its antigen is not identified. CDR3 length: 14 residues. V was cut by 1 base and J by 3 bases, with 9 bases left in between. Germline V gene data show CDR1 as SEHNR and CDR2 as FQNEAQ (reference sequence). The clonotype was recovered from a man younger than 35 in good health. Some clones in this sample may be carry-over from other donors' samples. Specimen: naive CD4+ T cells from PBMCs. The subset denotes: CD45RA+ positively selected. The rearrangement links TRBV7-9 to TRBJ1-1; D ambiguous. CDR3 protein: CASSLVNRDTEAFF. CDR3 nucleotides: TGTGCCAGCAGCTTAGTTAACCGGGACACTGAAGCTTTCTTT.